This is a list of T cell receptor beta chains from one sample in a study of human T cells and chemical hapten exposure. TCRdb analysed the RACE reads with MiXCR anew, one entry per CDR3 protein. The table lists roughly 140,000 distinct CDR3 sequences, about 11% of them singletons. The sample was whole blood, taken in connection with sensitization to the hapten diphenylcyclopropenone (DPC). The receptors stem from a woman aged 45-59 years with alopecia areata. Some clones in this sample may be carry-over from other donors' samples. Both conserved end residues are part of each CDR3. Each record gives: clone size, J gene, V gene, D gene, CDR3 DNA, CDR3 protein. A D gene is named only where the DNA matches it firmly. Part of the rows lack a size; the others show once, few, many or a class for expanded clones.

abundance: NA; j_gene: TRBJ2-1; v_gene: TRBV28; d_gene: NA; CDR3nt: TGTGCCAGCAGTTTACTGTCCGGGAATGAGCAGTTCTTC; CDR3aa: CASSLLSGNEQFF
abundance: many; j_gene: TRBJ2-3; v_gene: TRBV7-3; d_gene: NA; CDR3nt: TGTGCCAGCAGCTTCAGGGATAGCACAGATACGCAGTATTTT; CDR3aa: CASSFRDSTDTQYF
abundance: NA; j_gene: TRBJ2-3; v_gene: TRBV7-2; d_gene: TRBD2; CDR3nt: TGTGCCAGCAGCTACTACCAAACTAGCGGTGTAGATACGCAGTATTTT; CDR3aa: CASSYYQTSGVDTQYF
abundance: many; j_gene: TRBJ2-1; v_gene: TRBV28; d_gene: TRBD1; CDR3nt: TGTGCCAGCACCCCCTGGGGACAGGGGTCCTACAATGAGCAGTTCTTC; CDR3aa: CASTPWGQGSYNEQFF
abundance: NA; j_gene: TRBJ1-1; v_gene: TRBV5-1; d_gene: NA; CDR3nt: TGCGCCAGCAGCTTGGAGGCAGGTCTGTTCGGAGCTTTCTTT; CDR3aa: CASSLEAGLFGAFF
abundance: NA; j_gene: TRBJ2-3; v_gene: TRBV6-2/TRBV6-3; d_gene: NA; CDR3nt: TGTGCCAGCAGTAATCCAGGGACGGATACGCAGTATTTT; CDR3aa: CASSNPGTDTQYF
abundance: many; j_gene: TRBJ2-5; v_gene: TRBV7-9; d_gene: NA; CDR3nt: TGTGCCAGCAGTTTCGGGGCCCAAGAGACCCAGTACTTC; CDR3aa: CASSFGAQETQYF
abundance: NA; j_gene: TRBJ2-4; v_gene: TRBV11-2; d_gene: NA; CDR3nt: TGTGCCAGCAGCTTAGCCTTGGCAGGGGGGCAAAACATTCAGTACTTC; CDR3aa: CASSLALAGGQNIQYF
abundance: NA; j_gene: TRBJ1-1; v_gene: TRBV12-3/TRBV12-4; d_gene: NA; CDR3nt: TGTGCCAGCAGTTTAGGAGGTTGGGGCACTGAAGCTTTCTTT; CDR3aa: CASSLGGWGTEAFF
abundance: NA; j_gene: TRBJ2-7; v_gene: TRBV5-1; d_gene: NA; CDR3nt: TGCGCCAGCAGCCGTACATCCAGCGGAATACGCGAGCAGTACTTC; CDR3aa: CASSRTSSGIREQYF
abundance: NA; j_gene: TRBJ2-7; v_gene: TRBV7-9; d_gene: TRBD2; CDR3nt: TGTGCCAGCAGCTCCGGGACTAGCGGGAGGGAGCAGTACTTC; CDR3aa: CASSSGTSGREQYF
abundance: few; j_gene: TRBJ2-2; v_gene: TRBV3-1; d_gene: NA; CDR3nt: TGTGCCAGCAGCCAAACGGGAACGGGCACCGGGGAGCTGTTTTTT; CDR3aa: CASSQTGTGTGELFF
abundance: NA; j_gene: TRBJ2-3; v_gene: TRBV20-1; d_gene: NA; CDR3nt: TGCAGTGCTAGAGTGCGGCTGGCAGATACGCAGTATTTT; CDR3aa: CSARVRLADTQYF
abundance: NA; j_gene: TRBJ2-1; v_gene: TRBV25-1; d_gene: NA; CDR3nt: TGTGCCAGCACCCAGGACTCGAGTAGGGAGCAGTTCTTC; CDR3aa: CASTQDSSREQFF
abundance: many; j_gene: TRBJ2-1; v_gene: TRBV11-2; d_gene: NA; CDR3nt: TGTGCCAGCAGCACGGGGAATGAGCAGTTCTTC; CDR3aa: CASSTGNEQFF
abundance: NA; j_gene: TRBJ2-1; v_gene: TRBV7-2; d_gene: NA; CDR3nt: TGTGCCAGCAGCTTAGGGAGGGCCCACAATGAGCAGTTCTTC; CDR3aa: CASSLGRAHNEQFF
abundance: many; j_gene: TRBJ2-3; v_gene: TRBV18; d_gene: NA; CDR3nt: TGTGCCAGCTCACCAGGGAACACAGATACGCAGTATTTT; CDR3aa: CASSPGNTDTQYF
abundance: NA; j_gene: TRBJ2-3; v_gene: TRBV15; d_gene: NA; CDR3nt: TGTGCCACCAGCGGCCGTGGCGGCAGCACAGATACGCAGTATTTT; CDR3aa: CATSGRGGSTDTQYF
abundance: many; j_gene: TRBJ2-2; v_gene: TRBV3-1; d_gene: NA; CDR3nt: TGTGCCAGCAGCCACGGGGTCTCGAACACCGGGGAGCTGTTTTTT; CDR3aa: CASSHGVSNTGELFF
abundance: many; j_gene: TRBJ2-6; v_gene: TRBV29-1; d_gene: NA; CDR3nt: TGCAGCGTTGGAGAGGGGACTGGGGCCAACGTCCTGACTTTC; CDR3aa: CSVGEGTGANVLTF
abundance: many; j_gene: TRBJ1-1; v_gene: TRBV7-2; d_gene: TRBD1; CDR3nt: TGTGCCAGCAGCTTAGCGGTATATGGACAGGGAACTGAAGCTTTCTTT; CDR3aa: CASSLAVYGQGTEAFF
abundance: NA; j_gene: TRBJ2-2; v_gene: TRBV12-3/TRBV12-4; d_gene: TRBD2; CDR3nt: TGTGCCAGCAGGACTAGCGAGAACACCGGGGAGCTGTTTTTT; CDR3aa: CASRTSENTGELFF
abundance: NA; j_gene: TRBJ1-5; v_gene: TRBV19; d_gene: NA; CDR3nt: TGTGCCAGTAGTATGGACCGCCTCGGCAATCAGTCCCAGCATTTT; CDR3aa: CASSMDRLGNQSQHF